This TCR beta chain was recovered during a study of CD8 T cell repertoires and HIV-1 epitope variants. Study-level background: T cells were stimulated with Twenty-five Gag and Nef peptides separately. Epitopes were three Gag families plus Nef HW9 and YT9. Overall study findings and caveats: No clonotypes responded to the TAALDMSHF plasma variant; several recognized KF9, one HW9.

Survey-depth immunoSEQ sequencing covered TCR beta CDR3 regions. The method was immunoSEQ multiplex PCR; TCRdb's version includes in-frame clones alone and lacks a portion of them. The data show around 5,200 clones, approximately 73% seen once. Trimming took off 4 bases at V and 0 bases at J, with 11 bases between the two ends. CDR3 length: 15 amino acids. In germline, CDR1 is SGHDT, CDR2 YYEEEE. Points on this clone: No antigen is known for it.

The sequenced sample was cultured CD8+ T cells derived from PBMCs. The V gene is TRBV5-6, the J gene TRBJ2-1, with D tentatively TRBD2 (6 bases). This TCR was sampled from a male donor with HIV. The CDR3 is CASSVGGTSYNEQFF. The CDR3 region has the DNA TGTGCCAGCAGCGTGGGGGGAACCTCCTACAATGAGCAGTTCTTC. The full variable domain, rest sourced from reference TRBV5-6 and TRBJ2-1, is DAGVTQSPTHLIKTRGQQVTLRCSPKSGHDTVSWYQQALGQGPQFIFQYYEEEERQRGNFPDRFSGHQFPNYSSELNVNALLLGDSALYLCASSVGGTSYNEQFFGPGTRLTVL.